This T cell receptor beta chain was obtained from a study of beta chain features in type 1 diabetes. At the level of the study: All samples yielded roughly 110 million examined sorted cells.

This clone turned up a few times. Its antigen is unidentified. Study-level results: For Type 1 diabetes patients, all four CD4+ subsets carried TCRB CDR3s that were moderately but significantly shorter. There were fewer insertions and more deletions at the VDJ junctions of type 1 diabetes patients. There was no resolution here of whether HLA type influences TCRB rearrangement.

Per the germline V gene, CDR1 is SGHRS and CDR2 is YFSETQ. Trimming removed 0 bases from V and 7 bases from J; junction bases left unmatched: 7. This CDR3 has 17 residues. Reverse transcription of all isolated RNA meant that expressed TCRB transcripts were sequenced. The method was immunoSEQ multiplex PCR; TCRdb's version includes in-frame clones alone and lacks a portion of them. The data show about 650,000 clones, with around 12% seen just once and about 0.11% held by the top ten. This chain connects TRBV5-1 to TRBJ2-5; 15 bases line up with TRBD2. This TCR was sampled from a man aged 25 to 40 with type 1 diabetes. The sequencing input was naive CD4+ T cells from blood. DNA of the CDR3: TGCGCCAGCAGCTTGGCCGGGACTAGCGGGGGGCCAGGGACCCAGTACTTC. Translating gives CASSLAGTSGGPGTQYF.